These 4 T cell receptor beta chains share one sample of origin, sequenced in a study of read filtering for tumor transcriptome and immune sequencing. From around 440 ng of RNA, a library with molecular barcoded alpha/delta and beta/gamma adaptors was made. TCRdb re-analysed the reads in MiXCR, keeping a single row per CDR3 protein. Of 57,000 or so distinct CDR3 sequences listed, roughly 18% are singletons. The sequenced sample was a population of CD138-negative cells sorted from bone marrow. Every receptor here comes from a donor at least 40 years old with multiple myeloma.

The chain has TRBV7-2 and TRBJ2-1, with TRBD2 matching over 7 bases. The germline V gene has CDR1 SGHTA and CDR2 FQGNSA. This CDR3 is 15 amino acids long. J lost 2 bases, V lost 6 bases, and 7 bases had no gene match. CDR3: CASRLGLGAYNEQFF. The DNA of the CDR3 is TGTGCCAGCAGACTAGGACTAGGGGCCTACAATGAGCAGTTCTTC.

Notes on this clonotype: A read error may produce the germline difference seen at one junction end. J is TRBJ2-1 and V is TRBV20-1, with 8 bases lining up with TRBD2. This CDR3 has 15 amino acids. Germline assignment: CDR1 DFQATT and CDR2 SNEGSKA (reference sequence). CDR3 region: CSAKGGLVIWNEQFF. The CDR3 nucleotides are TGCAGTGCAAAAGGGGGACTAGTAATTTGGAATGAGCAGTTCTTT.

This clonotype was counted ten times or more. V and J are TRBV28 and TRBJ2-2, with TRBD2 identical over 11 bases. The CDR3 has 15 residues. V was clipped by 6 bases and J by 7 bases; unmatched bases: 7. Per germline, CDR1 MDHEN and CDR2 SYDVKM. The CDR3 loop reads CASSLQGTSGGELFF. The CDR3 bases are TGTGCCAGCAGCCTTCAGGGGACTAGCGGCGGGGAGCTGTTTTTT.

The chain joins TRBV20-1 to TRBJ2-7; D is undetermined. Germline assignment: CDR1 DFQATT and CDR2 SNEGSKA (reference sequence). V dropped 2 bases and J dropped 5 bases, with 13 bases sitting between them. The CDR3 runs to 13 residues. The CDR3 coding sequence is TGCAGTGCTAGAAACCCGACGAGAAACGAGCAGTACTTC. Translating gives CSARNPTRNEQYF.